These 32 T cell receptor beta chains originate from one sample sequenced in a study of regulatory and conventional T cells in RAG deficiency. Genomic DNA came from blood conventional CD4+ T cells gated CD25-low CD127-high. Clones were read by immunoSEQ multiplex PCR, and TCRdb kept only the in-frame ones, dropping some. This sample has more than 40,000 clones, with over 80% found just once. The same data also went into a second study, on regulatory T cells. From that second work: Amplification used 52 TRBV primers and 13 TRBJ primers.

Sequencing input: CD4+ effector T cells sorted from blood. The receptors were gathered from a human donor in good health.

The rearrangement uses TRBV7-9 and TRBJ1-5; 7 positions agree with TRBD1. The trim removed 1 base at V and 7 bases at J, leaving 10 bases unmatched. This CDR3 spans 16 amino acids. CDR1 is SEHNR and CDR2 is FQNEAQ in the germline V gene (reference sequence). CDR3 sequence: CASSLGTSGGGQPQHF. In DNA, the CDR3 is TGTGCCAGCAGCTTAGGAACCTCAGGGGGGGGCCAGCCCCAGCATTTT.

The chain employs TRBV11-2 and TRBJ1-5; no clear D gene. Trimming shortened V by 1 base and J by 2 bases, and 9 bases separated the two germline ends. The CDR3 is 15 residues long. Per germline, CDR1 SGHAT and CDR2 FQNNGV. The CDR3 DNA reads as TGTGCCAGCAGCTTAGGGGTAGGTGGCAATCAGCCCCAGCATTTT. Its translation: CASSLGVGGNQPQHF. The full variable domain, completed using reference TRBV11-2 and TRBJ1-5, is EAGVAQSPRYKIIEKRQSVAFWCNPISGHATLYWYQQILGQGPKLLIQFQNNGVVDDSQLPKDRFSAERLKGVDSTLKIQPAKLEDSAVYLCASSLGVGGNQPQHFGDGTRLSIL.

The V call is TRBV15, the J call TRBJ2-7; a possible D gene is TRBD2 (6 bases). Trimming removed 1 base from V and 3 bases from J, with 10 bases in between. Germline CDR1 LNHNV, CDR2 YYDKDF (reference sequence). There are 14 residues in the CDR3. The CDR3 reads CATSRVGGLYEQYF. CDR3 sequence (DNA): TGTGCCACCAGCAGAGTCGGGGGACTCTACGAGCAGTACTTC.

Only one count was recorded for this clone. This CDR3 reads CASSPTQQGAQYF. CDR3 sequence (DNA): TGTGCCAGCTCACCAACACAGCAGGGCGCGCAGTATTTT. The chain is built from TRBV18 and TRBJ2-3; D possibly corresponds to TRBD1 (5 bases). V lost 2 bases and J lost 10, with 13 bases in between. In germline, CDR1 is KGHSH, CDR2 LQKENI. The CDR3 has 13 amino acids.

The CDR3 bases are TGTGCCAGCAGGCAGGGTCCCTACGAGCAGTACTTC. Its protein is CASRQGPYEQYF. The chain couples TRBV28 to TRBJ2-7, with D tentatively TRBD1 (5 bases). There are 12 residues in the CDR3. Germline V gene sequence: CDR1 MDHEN, CDR2 SYDVKM. V lost 6 bases to trimming and J lost 2 bases, with 8 bases between them.

This sequence joins TRBV6-1 and TRBJ1-1, with D maybe TRBD1 (5 bases). V lost 4 bases and J lost 11, with 23 bases in between. CDR3 size: 15 residues. Germline CDR1 MNHNS, CDR2 SASEGT. CDR3 region: CASSGTEREGYGAFF. The CDR3 DNA reads TGTGCCAGCAGTGGGACTGAAAGGGAGGGGTACGGGGCTTTCTTT.

V is TRBV2 and J is TRBJ2-1; 9 nucleotides align to TRBD2. The germline gives CDR1 SNHLY, CDR2 FYNNEI. J lost 6 bases, V lost 2 bases, and 8 bases had no gene match. The CDR3 covers 16 residues. CDR3 region: CASSEYPAGGPNEQFF. The CDR3 nucleotides read TGTGCCAGCAGTGAATACCCAGCGGGAGGCCCCAATGAGCAGTTCTTC.

The gene calls are TRBV6-1 and TRBJ2-7, with 8 bases fitting TRBD1. The CDR3 extends over 15 amino acids. Germline assignment: CDR1 MNHNS and CDR2 SASEGT. V dropped 4 bases and J dropped 3; count of bases not matched to a gene: 8. Written as DNA, the CDR3 is TGTGCCAGCAGTGCGGTAGGGACAGGAAGCTACGAGCAGTACTTC. This encodes CASSAVGTGSYEQYF.

The rearrangement joins TRBV7-9 to TRBJ2-3; a possible D gene is TRBD2 (6 bases). Germline CDR1 and CDR2: SEHNR and FQNEAQ (reference sequence). CDR3 length: 15 amino acids. Between the trimmed V and J ends, which lost 5 bases and 3 bases, there was a span of 15 bases. CDR3 region: CASSPLGGRTDTQYF. As DNA, the CDR3 is TGTGCCAGCAGCCCTCTGGGGGGTCGTACAGATACGCAGTATTTT.

V gene TRBV19 combines with J gene TRBJ1-5; D is possibly TRBD1 (5 bases). The CDR3 is 12 residues long. Germline CDR1 LNHDA, CDR2 SQIVND (reference sequence). The ends were cut back, 7 bases at V and 6 bases at J, with 10 bases in the middle. The CDR3 spells CASNRGTQPQHF. The DNA of the CDR3 is TGTGCCAGTAACCGGGGGACTCAGCCCCAGCATTTT.

As for this clone: At one boundary the junction diverges from the germline segment, which might be a read error. The chain carries TRBV7-7 and TRBJ2-2; 10 positions agree with TRBD1. The germline V gene encodes CDR1 SSHAT and CDR2 FNYEAQ (reference sequence). The CDR3 consists of 15 residues. The DNA of the CDR3 is TGTGCTAGCAGCTCGCGACAGGGGGCGAGCGGGGAGCTGTTTTTT. This sequence encodes CASSSRQGASGELFF.

The rearrangement links TRBV18 to TRBJ2-7, with a tentative D call TRBD1 (5 bases). The length of the CDR3 is 15 residues. V was trimmed by 8 bases and J by 1 base, leaving 18 bases between them. The germline gives CDR1 KGHSH, CDR2 LQKENI. Here the CDR3 DNA reads TGTGCCAGCCAAAAAGGAGACAGCCTTTCCTACGAGCAGTACTTC. Its protein product is CASQKGDSLSYEQYF.

The chain recombines TRBV7-9 with TRBJ2-2; D is undetermined. Trimming took 1 base from V and 3 from J, leaving 6 bases between them. The CDR3 sequence is 14 residues long. CDR1 and CDR2 (germline): SEHNR, FQNEAQ (reference sequence). CDR3 in DNA: TGTGCCAGCAGCTTAGGGCAGTACACCGGGGAGCTGTTTTTT. This gives the protein CASSLGQYTGELFF.

The V gene is TRBV9, the J gene TRBJ1-1, with TRBD1 identical over 10 bases. This CDR3 spans 17 amino acids. J gave up 3 bases and V 4 bases, and 12 bases lay outside the gene matches. The V gene's germline CDR1 is SGDLS and CDR2 YYNGEE. The CDR3, as DNA: TGTGCCAGCAGCCCGGGACAGGGGTCAAATATGTACACTGAAGCTTTCTTT. Residues: CASSPGQGSNMYTEAFF.

This clone has just one count. As DNA, the CDR3 is TGTGCCAGCAGCCTCGGGACTAGCGGGAGTTCTAGCACAGATACGCAGTATTTT. As protein: CASSLGTSGSSSTDTQYF. The chain links TRBV9 to TRBJ2-3; 14 bases line up with TRBD2. Germline-derived CDR1 and CDR2 are SGDLS and YYNGEE. This CDR3 comprises 18 residues. V shed 4 bases and J 0 bases; nucleotides not matched to a gene: 7.

V gene TRBV10-3 combines with J gene TRBJ2-7; 7 bases line up with TRBD1. There are 13 residues in the CDR3. CDR1 ENHRY and CDR2 SYGVKD come from the germline V gene. Trimming at V came to 3 bases and at J to 9 bases, leaving 8 bases not matched to a gene. The CDR3 loop is CAISEGQEVWQYF. The DNA of the CDR3 is TGTGCCATCAGTGAAGGACAGGAGGTGTGGCAGTACTTC.

The chain combines TRBV18 with TRBJ1-6; D gene uncertain. The CDR3 spans 15 residues. Per germline, CDR1 KGHSH and CDR2 LQKENI. Trimming stripped 2 bases from V and 6 bases from J, with 11 bases between. The CDR3 DNA follows: TGTGCCAGCTCACCAGGGCAGGATAGTAATTCACCCCTCCACTTT. Translating it yields CASSPGQDSNSPLHF. The whole variable domain, filled in from reference TRBV18 and TRBJ1-6, reads NAGVMQNPRHLVRRRGQEARLRCSPMKGHSHVYWYRQLPEEGLKFMVYLQKENIIDESGMPKERFSAEFPKEGPSILRIQQVVRGDSAAYFCASSPGQDSNSPLHFGNGTRLTVT.

The chain couples TRBV5-4 to TRBJ1-6; 7 bases agree with TRBD1. The V gene end was trimmed by 4 bases and the J gene end by 10 bases; junction bases not matched to a gene: 14. The germline V gene has CDR1 SGHNT and CDR2 YYREEE (reference sequence). The CDR3 consists of 16 residues. This CDR3 is CASSHGGTDGGSPLHF. For the CDR3, the DNA is TGTGCCAGCAGCCATGGGGGGACAGACGGCGGATCACCCCTCCACTTT.

The J gene is TRBJ1-5, the V gene TRBV6-1; TRBD1 might be the D (5 bases). CDR3 length equals 15 residues. Trimming removed 5 bases from V and 7 bases from J, with 18 bases in between. Germline-derived CDR1 and CDR2 are MNHNS and SASEGT. CDR3 nucleotide sequence: TGTGCCAGCAGTCTCCACCAGGGAGCAGGGCAGCCCCAGCATTTT. Translated, it gives CASSLHQGAGQPQHF.

This clone was recorded only once. The chain is built from TRBV30 and TRBJ1-3; D is possibly TRBD1 (6 bases). The CDR3 has 12 residues. Trimming shortened V by 4 bases and J by 2 bases, and 6 bases separated the two germline ends. Germline V lookup: CDR1 GTSNPN, CDR2 SVGIG (reference sequence). DNA of the CDR3: TGTGCCTGGACAGGGGCTGGAAACACCATATATTTT. Protein sequence: CAWTGAGNTIYF.

This chain uses TRBV7-2 with TRBJ2-5, with 7 bases lining up with TRBD2. The V gene's germline CDR1 is SGHTA and CDR2 FQGNSA. After removal of 7 bases from V and 5 bases from J, the junction contained 10 bases not matched to a gene. The CDR3 totals 14 residues. The DNA for the CDR3 is TGTGCCAGCACCAGGACTAGAGTAAGGGAGACCCAGTACTTC. It encodes CASTRTRVRETQYF.

This clone is a singleton in its sample. The V gene is TRBV9, the J gene TRBJ2-5; D is unclear. V shed 2 bases and J shed 4 bases, with 12 bases lying between them. Germline V gives CDR1 SGDLS, CDR2 YYNGEE. This CDR3 region has 14 residues. The CDR3 sequence: CASSVDHSIETQYF. The DNA of the CDR3 is TGTGCCAGCAGCGTTGATCACAGTATAGAGACCCAGTACTTC.

V and J are TRBV7-2 and TRBJ2-3; D unclear. V shed 5 bases and J shed 1 base, with 7 bases lying between them. CDR3 length: 13 amino acids. Germline V CDR1 and CDR2: SGHTA, FQGNSA. This CDR3 reads CASSNGRTDTQYF. CDR3 nucleotides: TGTGCCAGCAGCAACGGGCGCACAGATACGCAGTATTTT.

The chain has TRBV25-1 and TRBJ2-1; TRBD1 aligns across 10 bases. Losses at the gene ends were 8 bases for V and 5 bases for J; bases not matched to a gene: 9. The V gene's germline CDR1 is MGHDK and CDR2 SYGVNS. The length of the CDR3 is 15 residues. CDR3 sequence reads: CASSLPGTGDNEQFF. The CDR3 coding sequence is TGTGCCAGCTCCCTTCCCGGGACAGGGGACAATGAGCAGTTCTTC.

The J gene is TRBJ1-2, the V gene TRBV15; 8 nucleotides match TRBD1. The junction had 10 bases not matched to a gene; V was cut back by 5 bases and J by 2 bases. The CDR3 spans 16 residues. Per the germline V gene, CDR1 is LNHNV and CDR2 is YYDKDF (reference sequence). This CDR3 is CATSHLDRASNYGYTF. In DNA, the CDR3 is TGTGCCACCAGCCATTTGGACAGGGCCTCCAACTATGGCTACACCTTC. The full variable domain, rest sourced from reference TRBV15 and TRBJ1-2, is DAMVIQNPRYQVTQFGKPVTLSCSQTLNHNVMYWYQQKSSQAPKLLFHYYDKDFNNEADTPDNFQSRRPNTSFCFLDIRSPGLGDTAMYLCATSHLDRASNYGYTFGSGTRLTVV.

This chain links TRBV6-6 with TRBJ2-7; the match to TRBD1 covers 9 bases. V dropped 5 bases and J dropped 4; count of bases not matched to a gene: 6. CDR3 length: 14 residues. Per germline, CDR1 MNHNY and CDR2 SVGAGI (reference sequence). CDR3 in DNA: TGTGCCAGCAGTCAAATGGGACAGGGTTACGAGCAGTACTTC. It codes for CASSQMGQGYEQYF.

This sequence joins TRBV28 and TRBJ1-1; D ambiguous. CDR3 length: 13 residues. Germline V gene data show CDR1 as MDHEN and CDR2 as SYDVKM. V lost 6 bases and J lost 7, with 15 bases in between. In DNA form, the CDR3 reads TGTGCCAGCAGACTCCTGGAAGACCGTGAAGCTTTCTTT. Its translation is CASRLLEDREAFF.

The CDR3: CASSPRLENQPQHF. CDR3 bases: TGTGCCAGCTCACCAAGACTGGAAAATCAGCCCCAGCATTTT. The rearrangement uses TRBV18 and TRBJ1-5; D gene unclear. CDR1 KGHSH and CDR2 LQKENI come from the germline V gene. The CDR3 is 14 residues long. The germline V and J ends were trimmed by 2 bases and 4 bases, with 9 bases remaining between them.

The chain couples TRBV1 to TRBJ1-2; whether TRBD1, the table's D call, matches the DNA was not checked. TRBV1 is flagged as a pseudogene. This CDR3 comprises 16 residues. The CDR3 protein is CTSRQDGLRKTYGYTF. DNA of the CDR3: TGCACCAGCAGACAGGACGGTTTGCGAAAGACCTATGGCTACACCTTC.

J is TRBJ2-2 and V is TRBV11-2; D is possibly TRBD1 (6 bases). V shed 5 bases and J shed 3 bases, with 7 bases lying between them. Per the germline V gene, CDR1 is SGHAT and CDR2 is FQNNGV. The CDR3 covers 13 residues. CDR3 protein: CASSRTDTGELFF. The CDR3 nucleotides read TGTGCCAGCAGCCGGACAGACACCGGGGAGCTGTTTTTT.

The chain employs TRBV6-5 and TRBJ1-2; D is unresolved. CDR1 is MNHEY and CDR2 is SVGAGI in the germline V gene. V was trimmed by 6 bases and J by 8 bases, leaving 16 bases between them. The CDR3 runs 13 residues. The CDR3 here is CASSLEGLGGYTF. In DNA, the CDR3 is TGTGCCAGCAGCCTGGAGGGCCTGGGCGGCTACACCTTC.

This clone was detected a few times. The chain carries TRBV10-3 and TRBJ1-4; D not resolved. The V gene's germline CDR1 is ENHRY and CDR2 SYGVKD. Trimming cost V 5 bases and J 5 bases, with 9 bases left between them. The CDR3 sequence is 13 residues long. The chain's CDR3 is CAISRTGNEKLFF. The DNA of the CDR3 is TGTGCCATCAGTCGGACCGGCAATGAAAAACTGTTTTTT.